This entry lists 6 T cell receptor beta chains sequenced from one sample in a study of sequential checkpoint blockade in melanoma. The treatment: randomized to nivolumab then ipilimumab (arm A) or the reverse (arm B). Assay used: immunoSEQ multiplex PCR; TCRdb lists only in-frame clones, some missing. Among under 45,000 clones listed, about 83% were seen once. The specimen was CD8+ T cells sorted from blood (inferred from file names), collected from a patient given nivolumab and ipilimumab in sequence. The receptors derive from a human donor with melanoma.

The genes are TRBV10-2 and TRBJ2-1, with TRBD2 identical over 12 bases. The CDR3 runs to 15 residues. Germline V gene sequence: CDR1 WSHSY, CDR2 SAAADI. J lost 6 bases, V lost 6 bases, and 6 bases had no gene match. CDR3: CASRLTSGGPNEQFF. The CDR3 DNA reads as TGCGCCAGCAGACTGACTAGCGGGGGTCCCAATGAGCAGTTCTTC.

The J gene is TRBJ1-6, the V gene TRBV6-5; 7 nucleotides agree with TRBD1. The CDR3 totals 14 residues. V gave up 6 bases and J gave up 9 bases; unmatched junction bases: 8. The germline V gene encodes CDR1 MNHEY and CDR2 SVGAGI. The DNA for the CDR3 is TGTGCCAGCAGCCCCCAGGGGGTCGGTTCACCCCTCCACTTT. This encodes CASSPQGVGSPLHF.

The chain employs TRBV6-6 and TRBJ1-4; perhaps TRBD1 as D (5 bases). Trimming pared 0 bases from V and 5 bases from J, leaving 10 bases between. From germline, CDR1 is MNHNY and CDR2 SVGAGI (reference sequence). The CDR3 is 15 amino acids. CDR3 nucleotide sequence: TGTGCCAGCAGTTACTCAGACAGACCAAATGAAAAACTGTTTTTT. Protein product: CASSYSDRPNEKLFF.

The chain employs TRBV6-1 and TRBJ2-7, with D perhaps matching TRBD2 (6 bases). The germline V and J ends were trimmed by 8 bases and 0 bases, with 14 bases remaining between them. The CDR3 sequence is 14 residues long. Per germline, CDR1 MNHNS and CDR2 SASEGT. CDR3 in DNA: TGTGCCAGCGGTAATAGCGGTAGCTCCTACGAGCAGTACTTC. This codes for CASGNSGSSYEQYF.

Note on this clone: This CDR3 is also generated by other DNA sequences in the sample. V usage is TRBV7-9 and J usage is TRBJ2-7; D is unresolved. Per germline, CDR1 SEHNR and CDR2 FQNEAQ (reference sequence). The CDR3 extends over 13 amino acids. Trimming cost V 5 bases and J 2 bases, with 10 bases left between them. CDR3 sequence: CASSLGEPYEQYF. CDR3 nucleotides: TGTGCCAGCAGCCTAGGTGAGCCCTACGAGCAGTACTTC.

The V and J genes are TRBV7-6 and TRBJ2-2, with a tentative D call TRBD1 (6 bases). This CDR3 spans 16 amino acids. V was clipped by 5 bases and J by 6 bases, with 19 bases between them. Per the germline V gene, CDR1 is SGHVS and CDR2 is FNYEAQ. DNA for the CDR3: TGTGCCAGCAGCCTGAACCCCAGGGGCGAGGCCGGGGAGCTGTTTTTT. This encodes CASSLNPRGEAGELFF.